The clone carrying this TCR beta chain has at least ten counts. Its matching antigen is unknown. V lost 7 bases, J lost 4 bases, and 4 bases stayed unmatched. The CDR3 is 13 residues long. Germline V lookup: CDR1 MNHEY, CDR2 SMNVEV (reference sequence). The data are from a study of spatial heterogeneity in lung cancer. Study conclusions and caveats: TCRs found ubiquitously expanded in tumor appeared in blood more at resection than at follow-up.

A distinct unique molecular identifier was carried by each TCR cDNA molecule. MiXCR, run by TCRdb on the 5' RACE reads, gives a single entry per CDR3 protein. The sample records around 23,000 distinct CDR3 sequences, about 4.9% being singletons. Specified time point: sample taken at primary tumor resection. Unsorted tumor, nontumor lung tissue or cryopreserved PBMC supplied the whole RNA. Here the sequenced sample was PBMCs, taken at surgery. The TCR comes from a male donor with early-stage non-small cell lung cancer. This rearrangement joins TRBV27 to TRBJ2-5, with TRBD1 identical over 9 bases. CDR3 region: CASTRTGAETQYF. CDR3 sequence (DNA): TGTGCCAGCACCCGGACAGGGGCAGAGACCCAGTACTTC.